This T cell receptor (beta chain) was retrieved from a study of shared clonotypes between healthy human individuals. Study-wide context: Used for every donor were three CD4 naive, three CD4 memory, two CD8 naive and one CD8 memory plate.

Measured with immunoSEQ multiplex PCR; TCRdb has only the in-frame clones, and not every one. The sample yields millions of clones, approximately 94% seen once. CD8 cells classed as naive were CD45RO-negative and positively selected for CCR7, excluding terminally differentiated effector memory CD45RA+ cells. Study-wide points: The sharing of 5% to 5.5% of naive CD4 clonotypes was seen across several donors.

There are 13 residues in the CDR3. V shed 3 bases, J shed 8 bases, and the junction held 5 bases outside the gene matches. The germline V gene encodes CDR1 SGDLS and CDR2 YYNGEE. About this clone: Its antigen remains unidentified.

Sequencing was carried out using naive CD8+ T cells sorted from blood. The receptor was isolated from a man younger than 30 in good health. V gene TRBV9 combines with J gene TRBJ1-1, with 9 bases fitting TRBD1. The DNA for the CDR3 is TGTGCCAGCAGCGGACAGGGGGGACTCGAAGCTTTCTTT. Its protein is CASSGQGGLEAFF.